The next 29 T cell receptor beta chains were all read from a single sample in a study of patients and donors after allogeneic stem cell transplantation. One entry per CDR3 protein, called by TCRdb with MiXCR from the RT-PCR reads. This table holds about a million distinct CDR3 sequences, roughly 18% found once. Material for sequencing was blood, either unsorted or a sorted T cell fraction (not recorded which). The receptors were gathered from a human donor who was either an allogeneic HSCT recipient or a stem cell or donor lymphocyte infusion donor (not recorded which). It is not recorded whose cells these are; they may come from a transplant donor.

This clonotype was counted a few times. V gene TRBV4-3 combines with J gene TRBJ2-1; 7 bases are a match to TRBD1. CDR3 length: 16 amino acids. Germline loops: CDR1 LGHNA, CDR2 YSLEER. J lost 4 bases, V lost 4 bases, and 10 bases had no gene match. CDR3 sequence reads: CASSLRYRGVYNEQFF. CDR3 nucleotide sequence: TGCGCCAGCAGCCTAAGATACAGGGGCGTATACAATGAGCAGTTCTTC.

This clonotype was counted between two and nine times. The rearrangement links TRBV4-2 to TRBJ2-3; D not certain. The V and J ends lost 0 bases and 6 bases respectively, with 13 bases between them. The CDR3 totals 15 residues. Germline assignment: CDR1 LGHNA and CDR2 YNFKEQ. CDR3 residues: CASSQETTSMDTQYF. CDR3 coding DNA: TGTGCCAGCAGCCAAGAAACGACCAGCATGGATACGCAGTATTTT.

This clonotype was observed a few times. The chain joins TRBV5-1 to TRBJ1-5; a possible D gene is TRBD1 (5 bases). Looked up from germline, CDR1 is SGHRS and CDR2 is YFSETQ. The CDR3 has 15 amino acids. With 0 bases removed from V and 6 bases from J, the gap between germline ends came to 13 bases. DNA for the CDR3: TGCGCCAGCAGCTTGGATTGGGGCGGGGGTCAGCCCCAGCATTTT. It translates to CASSLDWGGGQPQHF.

The sample holds many counts of this clonotype. This chain links TRBV5-1 with TRBJ1-2; TRBD1 matches at 7 bases. After removal of 3 bases from V and 0 bases from J, the junction contained 2 bases not matched to a gene. The CDR3 sequence is 14 residues long. The germline CDR1 and CDR2 sequences are SGHRS and YFSETQ. This chain's CDR3 is CASSSGQPNYGYTF. The CDR3 coding sequence is TGCGCCAGCAGCTCGGGACAGCCTAACTATGGCTACACCTTC.

J is TRBJ1-1 and V is TRBV20-1, with 7 positions matching TRBD1. The CDR3 totals 13 residues. The J segment lost 4 bases and the V segment lost 4 bases, leaving 6 bases of the junction unmatched. Per the germline V gene, CDR1 is DFQATT and CDR2 is SNEGSKA (reference sequence). This CDR3 reads CSANRQGRTEAFF. The CDR3 nucleotides are TGCAGTGCTAACCGACAGGGACGCACTGAAGCTTTCTTT.

The table lists this clonotype with a few counts. The chain recombines TRBV20-1 with TRBJ2-7; 11 bases are a match to TRBD1. CDR3 size: 14 residues. V shed 1 base and J 9 bases; nucleotides not matched to a gene: 8. Germline CDR1 is DFQATT and CDR2 is SNEGSKA (reference sequence). The CDR3 DNA reads as TGCAGTGCTAGAGCCGGGACAGGGGGACGGAGGCAGTACTTC. Translation gives CSARAGTGGRRQYF.

The chain is built from TRBV6-1 and TRBJ1-1, with a weak D call TRBD1 (5 bases). Per germline, CDR1 MNHNS and CDR2 SASEGT. With 7 bases removed from V and 1 base from J, the gap between germline ends came to 10 bases. The CDR3 is made up of 13 amino acids. The CDR3 DNA sequence: TGTGCCAGCACCAGGGTTCCGAACACTGAAGCTTTCTTT. This translates into CASTRVPNTEAFF.

The gene calls are TRBV7-2 and TRBJ1-1; D is ambiguous. The CDR3 loop spans 15 amino acids. Germline-derived CDR1 and CDR2 are SGHTA and FQGNSA. The germline V and J ends were trimmed by 5 bases and 5 bases, with 18 bases remaining between them. The CDR3 protein is CASSRRTDSRTEAFF. The CDR3 DNA reads as TGTGCCAGCAGCCGTCGGACGGACTCACGGACTGAAGCTTTCTTT.

The V call is TRBV20-1, the J call TRBJ2-5; tentative D call: TRBD1 (6 bases). Germline lookup yields CDR1 DFQATT and CDR2 SNEGSKA (reference sequence). With 3 bases removed from V and 5 bases from J, the gap between germline ends came to 13 bases. This CDR3 contains 13 residues. The CDR3 is CSASMGARETQYF. The CDR3 bases are TGCAGTGCTAGTATGGGGGCTCGGGAGACCCAGTACTTC.

This clonotype was seen many times. The rearrangement uses TRBV24-1 and TRBJ2-7; D is ambiguous. V shed 3 bases and J shed 6 bases, with 14 bases lying between them. The CDR3 has 14 amino acids. The germline V gene encodes CDR1 KGHDR and CDR2 SFDVKD. The CDR3 loop is CATSDPDRPGEQYF. CDR3 coding DNA: TGTGCCACCAGTGATCCGGACCGACCCGGCGAGCAGTACTTC.

The chain has TRBV4-1 and TRBJ2-2; 15 bases are a match to TRBD2. Unmatched junction bases numbered 7, after V lost 0 bases and J lost 8 bases. Germline CDR1 reads MGHRA; CDR2 reads YSYEKL. CDR3 length: 18 amino acids. CDR3 residues: CASSQEKGLAGGRGELFF. The CDR3 DNA reads TGCGCCAGCAGCCAAGAAAAAGGACTAGCGGGGGGGCGTGGGGAGCTGTTTTTT.

This clonotype turned up a few times. The gene calls are TRBV5-6 and TRBJ1-6, with TRBD1 identical over 9 bases. Germline V lookup: CDR1 SGHDT, CDR2 YYEEEE. CDR3 length: 15 amino acids. J was trimmed by 9 bases and V by 4 bases; bases with no gene match: 8. CDR3 nucleotide sequence: TGTGCCAGCAGCACGGGACAGGGAGTACTTTCACCCCTCCACTTT. It encodes CASSTGQGVLSPLHF.

This chain connects TRBV6-5 to TRBJ1-6; the D gene is possibly TRBD1 (6 bases). Trimming left V 3 bases short and J 7 bases short, with 16 bases between. Germline CDR1 and CDR2: MNHEY and SVGAGI. The CDR3 is 16 amino acids. In DNA, the CDR3 is TGTGCCAGCAGTTATTTTCCTGGGCAGGGGAATTCACCCCTCCACTTT. Residues: CASSYFPGQGNSPLHF.

This clonotype turned up a few times. V and J are TRBV5-1 and TRBJ2-2, with 8 bases identical to TRBD2. The CDR3 length is 12 residues. Germline V gene lookup returns CDR1 SGHRS and CDR2 YFSETQ. Germline trimming cut 3 bases from V and 11 bases from J; bases unmatched to any gene: 3. The CDR3 region has the DNA TGCGCCAGCAGCTGGGGACTAGGCGAGCTGTTTTTT. Protein: CASSWGLGELFF.

The chain couples TRBV20-1 to TRBJ2-2, with D perhaps TRBD2 (6 bases). V lost 3 bases, J lost 6 bases, and 14 bases lay in between. In germline, CDR1 is DFQATT, CDR2 SNEGSKA (reference sequence). The CDR3 has 14 amino acids. The CDR3 sequence is CSARGDSVAGELFF. The CDR3 bases are TGCAGTGCTAGGGGGGACTCGGTGGCCGGGGAGCTGTTTTTT.

The chain is built from TRBV6-1 and TRBJ1-1; D is undetermined. Between the trimmed V and J ends, which lost 5 bases and 1 base, there was a span of 14 bases. This CDR3 region has 15 residues. Germline V lookup: CDR1 MNHNS, CDR2 SASEGT. This CDR3 is CASSPIETSNTEAFF. CDR3 bases: TGTGCCAGCAGTCCGATAGAGACTTCGAACACTGAAGCTTTCTTT.

This clonotype was counted ten times or more. A read error may produce the germline difference seen at one junction end. This chain connects TRBV5-1 to TRBJ1-1; TRBD1 agrees at 8 bases. The CDR3 contains 15 residues. The germline gives CDR1 SGHRS, CDR2 YFSETQ. The CDR3 reads CASSLAGTGNTEAFF. CDR3 nucleotide sequence: TGTGCCAGCAGCTTAGCCGGGACAGGGAACACTGAAGCTTTCTTT.

V and J are TRBV27 and TRBJ1-1; D remains unclear. CDR1 and CDR2 (germline): MNHEY, SMNVEV (reference sequence). This CDR3 spans 14 amino acids. The ends were cut back, 5 bases at V and 6 bases at J, with 16 bases in the middle. The CDR3 sequence: CASSRSEGFAEAFF. CDR3 sequence (DNA): TGTGCCAGCAGTAGGTCAGAAGGGTTCGCTGAAGCTTTCTTT.

This sequence joins TRBV6-1 and TRBJ2-2; no firm D call. CDR3 length equals 13 residues. V was trimmed by 5 bases and J by 6 bases, leaving 10 bases between them. Germline V gene sequence: CDR1 MNHNS, CDR2 SASEGT. CDR3 nucleotides: TGTGCCAGCAGTACACGTGTCTCCGGGGAGCTGTTTTTT. This gives the protein CASSTRVSGELFF.

This clonotype was recorded many times. J is TRBJ2-5 and V is TRBV12-3 or TRBV12-4, with a tentative D call TRBD2 (7 bases). This CDR3 has 14 residues. V was trimmed by 8 bases and J by 2 bases, leaving 15 bases between them. The CDR3 is CASGRTAGQETQYF. DNA for the CDR3: TGTGCCAGCGGAAGGACAGCGGGGCAAGAGACCCAGTACTTC.

This clonotype was detected a few times. J is TRBJ2-7 and V is TRBV6-5; D possibly corresponds to TRBD2 (6 bases). V lost 1 base and J lost 5, with 21 bases in between. The CDR3 extends over 17 amino acids. Germline V CDR1 and CDR2: MNHEY, SVGAGI. CDR3 sequence (DNA): TGTGCCAGCAGTTACTTGCGGGGCGGAGGAAAGACTAACGAGCAGTACTTC. It is translated as CASSYLRGGGKTNEQYF.

V and J are TRBV5-5 and TRBJ2-5; no definite D call. V was cut by 1 base and J by 4 bases, with 14 bases left in between. CDR1 SGHKS and CDR2 YYEKEE come from the germline V gene (reference sequence). This CDR3 contains 15 residues. The CDR3 region is CASSLLPWGLETQYF. In DNA, the CDR3 is TGTGCCAGCAGCTTGCTGCCTTGGGGTTTAGAGACCCAGTACTTC. Looking up the rest from reference TRBV5-5 and TRBJ2-5 gives the full variable domain: DAGVTQSPTHLIKTRGQQVTLRCSPISGHKSVSWYQQVLGQGPQFIFQYYEKEERGRGNFPDRFSARQFPNYSSELNVNALLLGDSALYLCASSLLPWGLETQYFGPGTRLLVL.

This clonotype was seen a handful of times. The chain is built from TRBV12-3 or TRBV12-4 and TRBJ2-2; a possible D gene is TRBD1 (5 bases). The CDR3 contains 16 residues. V lost 6 bases and J lost 4, with 18 bases in between. The CDR3: CASSQSGQKGTGELFF. CDR3 in DNA: TGTGCCAGCAGCCAGTCAGGACAAAAAGGCACCGGGGAGCTGTTTTTT.

This clonotype appeared once. V and J are TRBV30 and TRBJ2-1; 13 nucleotides line up with TRBD2. J was trimmed by 6 bases and V by 8 bases; bases with no gene match: 4. The CDR3 is made up of 13 amino acids. The germline V gene encodes CDR1 GTSNPN and CDR2 SVGIG (reference sequence). CDR3 sequence reads: CAATSGRANEQFF. DNA for the CDR3: TGTGCCGCAACTAGCGGGAGGGCCAATGAGCAGTTCTTC.

This clonotype turned up a few times. The chain is built from TRBV27 and TRBJ2-7, with a weak D call TRBD2 (6 bases). The V gene's germline CDR1 is MNHEY and CDR2 SMNVEV (reference sequence). The CDR3 has 13 residues. V lost 5 bases, J lost 7 bases, and 15 bases lay in between. Written as DNA, the CDR3 is TGTGCCAGCAGTGATTTACCAGGGAGGGAGCAGTACTTC. Translated: CASSDLPGREQYF.

This clonotype was recorded a few times. The rearrangement links TRBV13 to TRBJ2-7; 8 positions match TRBD2. The V gene end was trimmed by 2 bases and the J gene end by 6 bases; junction bases not matched to a gene: 15. Germline CDR1 and CDR2: PRHDT and FYEKMQ (reference sequence). The CDR3 contains 17 residues. The CDR3 loop is CASSLRGGVGLAGEQYF. The DNA for the CDR3 is TGTGCCAGCAGCTTACGAGGGGGAGTAGGACTAGCTGGCGAGCAGTACTTC.

This rearrangement joins TRBV14 to TRBJ2-7; 7 nucleotides match TRBD2. The CDR3 length is 15 residues. The trim removed 3 bases at V and 0 bases at J, leaving 5 bases unmatched. Germline lookup yields CDR1 SGHDN and CDR2 FVKESK. Here the CDR3 reads CASSQSGAISYEQYF. The CDR3 bases are TGTGCCAGCAGCCAGAGCGGGGCTATCTCCTACGAGCAGTACTTC.

The gene calls are TRBV2 and TRBJ2-2, with 7 bases identical to TRBD2. Germline CDR1 and CDR2: SNHLY and FYNNEI. This CDR3 is 16 amino acids long. The V and J ends lost 5 bases and 0 bases, in that order; junction bases with no gene match: 6. The CDR3 is CASSKLARTNTGELFF. The CDR3 nucleotides are TGTGCCAGCAGTAAACTAGCGCGAACGAACACCGGGGAGCTGTTTTTT. The full variable domain, with the rest looked up from reference TRBV2 and TRBJ2-2, is EPEVTQTPSHQVTQMGQEVILRCVPISNHLYFYWYRQILGQKVEFLVSFYNNEISEKSEIFDDQFSVERPDGSNFTLKIRSTKLEDSAMYFCASSKLARTNTGELFFGEGSRLTVL.

This clonotype was observed a few times. The genes are TRBV5-1 and TRBJ2-5; 11 nucleotides match TRBD2. Trimming cost V 0 bases and J 5 bases; bases outside gene matches: 6. The CDR3 length is 16 residues. The germline gives CDR1 SGHRS, CDR2 YFSETQ. CDR3: CASSLEGRLAGETQYF. The CDR3 DNA reads TGCGCCAGCAGCTTGGAAGGTAGACTAGCGGGGGAGACCCAGTACTTC. The full variable domain, rest sourced from reference TRBV5-1 and TRBJ2-5, is KAGVTQTPRYLIKTRGQQVTLSCSPISGHRSVSWYQQTPGQGLQFLFEYFSETQRNKGNFPGRFSGRQFSNSRSEMNVSTLELGDSALYLCASSLEGRLAGETQYFGPGTRLLVL.